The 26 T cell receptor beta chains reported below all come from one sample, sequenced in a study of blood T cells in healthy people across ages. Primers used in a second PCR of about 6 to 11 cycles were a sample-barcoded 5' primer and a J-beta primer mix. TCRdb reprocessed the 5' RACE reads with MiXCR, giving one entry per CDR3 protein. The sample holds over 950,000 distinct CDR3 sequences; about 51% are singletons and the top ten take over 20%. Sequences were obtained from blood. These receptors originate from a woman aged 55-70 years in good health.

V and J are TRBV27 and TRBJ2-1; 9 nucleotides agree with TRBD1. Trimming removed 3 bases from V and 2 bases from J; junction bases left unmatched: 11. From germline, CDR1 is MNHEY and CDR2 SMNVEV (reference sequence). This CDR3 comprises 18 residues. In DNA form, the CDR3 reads TGTGCCAGCAGTTTCGGGACAGGGCCAGGGTGGGCCTACAATGAGCAGTTCTTC. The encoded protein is CASSFGTGPGWAYNEQFF.

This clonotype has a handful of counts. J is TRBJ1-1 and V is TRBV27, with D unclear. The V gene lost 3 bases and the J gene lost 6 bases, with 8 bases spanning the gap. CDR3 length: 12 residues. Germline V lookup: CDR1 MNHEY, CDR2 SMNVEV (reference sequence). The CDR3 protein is CASSFPGAEAFF. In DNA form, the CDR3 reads TGTGCCAGCAGTTTCCCCGGTGCTGAAGCTTTCTTT.

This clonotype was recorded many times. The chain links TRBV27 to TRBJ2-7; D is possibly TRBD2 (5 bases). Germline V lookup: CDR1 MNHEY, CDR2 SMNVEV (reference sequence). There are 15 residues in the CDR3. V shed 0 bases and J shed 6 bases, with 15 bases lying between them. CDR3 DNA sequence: TGTGCCAGCAGTTTATCTCCAGCCTGGACTTCCGAGCAGTACTTC. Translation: CASSLSPAWTSEQYF.

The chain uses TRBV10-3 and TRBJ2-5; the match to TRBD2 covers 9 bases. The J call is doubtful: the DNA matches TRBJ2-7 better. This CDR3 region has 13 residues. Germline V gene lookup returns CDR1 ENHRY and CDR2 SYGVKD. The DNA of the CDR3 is TGTGCCATCAGCGGACTAGCGATTCACGAGCAGTACTTC. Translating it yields CAISGLAIHEQYF.

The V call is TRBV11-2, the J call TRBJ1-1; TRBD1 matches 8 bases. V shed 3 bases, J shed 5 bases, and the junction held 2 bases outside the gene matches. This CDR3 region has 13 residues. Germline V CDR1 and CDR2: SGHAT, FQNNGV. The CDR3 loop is CASSLTGVTEAFF. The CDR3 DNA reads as TGTGCCAGCAGCTTGACAGGGGTTACTGAAGCTTTCTTT.

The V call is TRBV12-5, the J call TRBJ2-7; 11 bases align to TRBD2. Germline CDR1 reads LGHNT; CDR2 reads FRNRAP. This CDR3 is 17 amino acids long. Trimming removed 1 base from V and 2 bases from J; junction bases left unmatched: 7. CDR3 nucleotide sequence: TGTGCTAGTGGTTTGGCCTATAGCGGGAGGGACCCCTACGAGCAGTACTTC. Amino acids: CASGLAYSGRDPYEQYF.

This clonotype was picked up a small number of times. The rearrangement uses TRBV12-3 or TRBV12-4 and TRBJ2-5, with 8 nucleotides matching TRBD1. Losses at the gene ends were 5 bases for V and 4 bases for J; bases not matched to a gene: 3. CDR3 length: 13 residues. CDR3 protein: CASSGQGAETQYF. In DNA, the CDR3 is TGTGCCAGCAGTGGACAGGGCGCAGAGACCCAGTACTTC.

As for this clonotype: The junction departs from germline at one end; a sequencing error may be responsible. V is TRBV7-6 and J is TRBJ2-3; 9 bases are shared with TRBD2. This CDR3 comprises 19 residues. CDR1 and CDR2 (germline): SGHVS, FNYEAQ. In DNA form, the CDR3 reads TGTGCTAGCAGCTTATTCGTAGCCGGCGGGAGGGCCGACACAGATACGCAGTATTTT. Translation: CASSLFVAGGRADTDTQYF.

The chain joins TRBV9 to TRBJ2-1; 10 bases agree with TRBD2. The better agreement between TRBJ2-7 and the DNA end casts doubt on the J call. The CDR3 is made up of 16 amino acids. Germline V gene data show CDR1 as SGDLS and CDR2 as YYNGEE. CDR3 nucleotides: TGTGCCAGCAGCGGGGTAGCGGGAGGCTCCTACAATGAGCAGTACTTC. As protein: CASSGVAGGSYNEQYF.

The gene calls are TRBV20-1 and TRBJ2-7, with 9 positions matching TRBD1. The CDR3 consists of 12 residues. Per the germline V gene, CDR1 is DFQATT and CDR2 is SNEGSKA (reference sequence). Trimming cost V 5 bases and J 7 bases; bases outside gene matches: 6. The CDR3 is CSAQDRGWEQYF. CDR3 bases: TGCAGTGCTCAGGACAGGGGTTGGGAGCAGTACTTC.

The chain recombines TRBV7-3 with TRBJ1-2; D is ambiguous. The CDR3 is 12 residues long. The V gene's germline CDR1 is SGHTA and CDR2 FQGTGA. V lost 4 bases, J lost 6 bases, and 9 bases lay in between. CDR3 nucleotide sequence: TGTGCCAGCAGCTCAGGAGAGCATGGCTACACCTTC. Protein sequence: CASSSGEHGYTF.

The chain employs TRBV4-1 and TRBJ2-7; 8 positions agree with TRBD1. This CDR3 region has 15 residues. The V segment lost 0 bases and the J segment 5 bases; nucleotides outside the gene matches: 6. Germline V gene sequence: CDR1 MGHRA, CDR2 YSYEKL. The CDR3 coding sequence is TGCGCCAGCAGCCAAGAAAGGACAGGGAGGAACGAGCAGTACTTC. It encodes CASSQERTGRNEQYF.

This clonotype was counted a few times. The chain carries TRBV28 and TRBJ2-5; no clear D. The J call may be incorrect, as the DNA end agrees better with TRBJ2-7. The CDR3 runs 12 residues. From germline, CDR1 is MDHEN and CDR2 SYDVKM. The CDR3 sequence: CASSQRPYEQYF. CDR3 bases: TGTGCCAGCAGTCAGCGCCCCTACGAGCAGTACTTC.

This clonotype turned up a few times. This CDR3 is CASSSFSGSTGELFF. CDR3 bases: TGTGCCAGCAGCTCTTTTAGCGGGTCGACCGGGGAGCTGTTTTTT. The rearrangement links TRBV7-2 to TRBJ2-2; 7 positions match TRBD2. Trimming took 4 bases from V and 5 from J; bases not matched to a gene: 7. CDR1 and CDR2 from the germline V gene are SGHTA and FQGNSA. The CDR3 covers 15 residues. The whole variable domain, remainder taken from reference TRBV7-2 and TRBJ2-2, is GAGVSQSPSNKVTEKGKDVELRCDPISGHTALYWYRQSLGQGLEFLIYFQGNSAPDKSGLPSDRFSAERTGGSVSTLTIQRTQQEDSAVYLCASSSFSGSTGELFFGEGSRLTVL.

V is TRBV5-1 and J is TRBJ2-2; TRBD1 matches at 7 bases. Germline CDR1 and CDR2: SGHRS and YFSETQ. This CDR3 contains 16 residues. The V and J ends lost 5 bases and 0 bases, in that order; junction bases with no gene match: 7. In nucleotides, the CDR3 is TGCGCCAGCAGTTTCGTAGGGGGCTCGAACACCGGGGAGCTGTTTTTT. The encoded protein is CASSFVGGSNTGELFF. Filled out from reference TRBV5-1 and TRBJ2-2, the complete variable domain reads KAGVTQTPRYLIKTRGQQVTLSCSPISGHRSVSWYQQTPGQGLQFLFEYFSETQRNKGNFPGRFSGRQFSNSRSEMNVSTLELGDSALYLCASSFVGGSNTGELFFGEGSRLTVL.

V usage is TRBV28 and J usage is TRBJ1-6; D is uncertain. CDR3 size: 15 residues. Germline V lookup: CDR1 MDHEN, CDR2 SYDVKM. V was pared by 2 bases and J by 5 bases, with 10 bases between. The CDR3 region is CASSLGGPNNSPLHF. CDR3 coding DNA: TGTGCCAGCAGTTTAGGCGGGCCAAATAATTCACCCCTCCACTTT.

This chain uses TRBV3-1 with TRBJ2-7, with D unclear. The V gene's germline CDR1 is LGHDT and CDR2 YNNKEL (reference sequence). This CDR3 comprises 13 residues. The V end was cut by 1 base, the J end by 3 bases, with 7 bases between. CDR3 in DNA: TGTGCCAGCAGCCAAGCTGCCCACTACGAGCAGTACTTC. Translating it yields CASSQAAHYEQYF.

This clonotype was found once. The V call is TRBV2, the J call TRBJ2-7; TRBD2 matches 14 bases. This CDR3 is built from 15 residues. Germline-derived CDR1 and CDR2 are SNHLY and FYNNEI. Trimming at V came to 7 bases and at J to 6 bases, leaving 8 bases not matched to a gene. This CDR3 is CASTELGLAGVEQYF. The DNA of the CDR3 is TGTGCCAGCACCGAGTTGGGACTAGCGGGAGTCGAGCAGTACTTC.

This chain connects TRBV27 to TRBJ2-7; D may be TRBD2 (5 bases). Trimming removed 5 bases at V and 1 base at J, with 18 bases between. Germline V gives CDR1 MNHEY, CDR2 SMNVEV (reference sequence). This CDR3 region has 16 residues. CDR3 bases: TGTGCCAGCAGTCCAGCCCCGGGAACGAAGTCCTACGAGCAGTACTTC. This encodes CASSPAPGTKSYEQYF.

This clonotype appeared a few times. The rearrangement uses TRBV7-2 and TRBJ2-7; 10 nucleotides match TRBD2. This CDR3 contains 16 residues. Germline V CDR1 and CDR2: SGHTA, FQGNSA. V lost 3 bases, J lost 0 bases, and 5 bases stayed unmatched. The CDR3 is CASSFASGSDSYEQYF. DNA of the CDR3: TGTGCCAGCAGCTTCGCTAGCGGGAGCGACTCCTACGAGCAGTACTTC.

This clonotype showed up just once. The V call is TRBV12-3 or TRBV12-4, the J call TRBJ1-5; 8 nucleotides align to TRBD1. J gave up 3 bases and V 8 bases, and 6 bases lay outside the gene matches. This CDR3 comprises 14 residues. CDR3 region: CASLRQGANQPQHF. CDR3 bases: TGTGCCAGCCTACGGCAGGGGGCCAATCAGCCCCAGCATTTT.

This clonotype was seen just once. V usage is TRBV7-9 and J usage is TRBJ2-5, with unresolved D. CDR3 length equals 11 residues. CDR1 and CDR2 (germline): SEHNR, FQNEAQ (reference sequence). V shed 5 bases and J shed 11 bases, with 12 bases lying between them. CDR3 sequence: CASSPHNEQYF. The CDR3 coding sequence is TGTGCCAGCAGCCCCCACAATGAGCAGTACTTC.

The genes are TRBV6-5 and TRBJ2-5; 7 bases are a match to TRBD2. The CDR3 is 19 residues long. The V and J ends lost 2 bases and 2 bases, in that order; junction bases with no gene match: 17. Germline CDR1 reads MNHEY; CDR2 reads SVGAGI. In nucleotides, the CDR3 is TGTGCCAGCAGTTACCCTGGCGTGCCTAGCGGAAGGTTACAAGAGACCCAGTACTTC. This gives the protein CASSYPGVPSGRLQETQYF.

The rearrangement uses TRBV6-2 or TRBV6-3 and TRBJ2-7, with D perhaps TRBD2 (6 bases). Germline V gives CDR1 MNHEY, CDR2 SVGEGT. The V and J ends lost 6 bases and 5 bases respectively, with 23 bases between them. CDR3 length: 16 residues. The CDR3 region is CASSPRAGSHNDEQYF. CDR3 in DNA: TGTGCCAGCAGCCCGAGGGCGGGAAGCCACAACGACGAGCAGTACTTC.

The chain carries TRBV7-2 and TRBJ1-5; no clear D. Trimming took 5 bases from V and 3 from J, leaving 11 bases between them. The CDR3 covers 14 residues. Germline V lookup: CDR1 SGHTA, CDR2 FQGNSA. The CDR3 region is CASSQWSDNQPQHF. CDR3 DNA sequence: TGTGCCAGCAGCCAGTGGAGTGACAATCAGCCCCAGCATTTT.

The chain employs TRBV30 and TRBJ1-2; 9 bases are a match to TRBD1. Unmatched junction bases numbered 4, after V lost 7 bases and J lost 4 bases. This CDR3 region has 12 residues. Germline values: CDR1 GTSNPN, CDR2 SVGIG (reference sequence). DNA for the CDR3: TGTGCCTCGGGACAGGGAACCTATGGCTACACCTTC. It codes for CASGQGTYGYTF.